The rows below give T cell receptor beta chains drawn from one sample of a study of neoadjuvant nivolumab and ipilimumab in lung cancer. This table comes from immunoSEQ multiplex PCR, and its TCRdb copy is limited to in-frame clones, with some not included. The table includes about 9,000 clones, approximately 80% detected once. Sequences were derived from tumor tissue, sampled after neoadjuvant nivolumab, alone or with ipilimumab, at or shortly before surgery. The receptors were sampled from an adult with non-small cell lung cancer. CDR3s include the opening cysteine and the closing phenylalanine or tryptophan. A D gene is named only where the DNA matches it firmly. Not all rows give a size; the values are once, few, many and, for expanded clones, a class.

DNA	CDR3	V	J	size	D
TGTGCCAGCAGTTACCTTTCCGGGGTGTATGAGCAGTTCTTC	CASSYLSGVYEQFF	TRBV6-5	TRBJ2-1	-	-
TGCAGCGTGGCGGGGCAGGGAGGAGCTTTCTTT	CSVAGQGGAFF	TRBV29-1	TRBJ1-1	-	-
TGTGCAAGTCGCTTAAACGGGACTAGCGATCAAGAGACCCAGTACTTC	CASRLNGTSDQETQYF	TRBV12-2	TRBJ2-5	-	-
TGTGCCAGTACCCTAGGGGGCAATGAGCAGTTCTTC	CASTLGGNEQFF	TRBV19	TRBJ2-1	-	-
TGTGCCAGCAGTTACGGCAAGTTTAATGAAAAACTGTTTTTT	CASSYGKFNEKLFF	TRBV6-6	TRBJ1-4	-	-
TGTGCCAGCAGCCAAGGACTACGGACAGGGGGCCACTCCTACGAGCAGTACTTC	CASSQGLRTGGHSYEQYF	TRBV4-2	TRBJ2-7	-	TRBD1
TGTGCCAGCAGTCCCCACAAAACAAACTATGGCTACACCTTC	CASSPHKTNYGYTF	TRBV28	TRBJ1-2	-	-
TGTGCCAGCACTAGGAGTGACCGCTACGAGCAGTACTTC	CASTRSDRYEQYF	TRBV2	TRBJ2-7	few	-
TGTGCCAGCAGTGGGGATGCGGGAGCCTACAATGAGCAGTTCTTC	CASSGDAGAYNEQFF	TRBV6-1	TRBJ2-1	-	TRBD2
TGTGCCAGCAGTGACAGGGAACCCTACGAGCAGTACTTC	CASSDREPYEQYF	TRBV6-4	TRBJ2-7	once	-
TGTGCCAGCAGCTTGGATACCCCAACAGGGGGCTACCTCGGTGAGCAGTTCTTC	CASSLDTPTGGYLGEQFF	TRBV5-4	TRBJ2-1	few	TRBD1
TGCGCCAGCAGTCCGGGACGGAGCTACGAGCAGTACTTC	CASSPGRSYEQYF	TRBV10-1	TRBJ2-7	-	-
TGCGCCAGCAGCTTGGCGGAGGCTAGCGGGAGGGTACTGTTCTTC	CASSLAEASGRVLFF	TRBV5-1	TRBJ2-1	-	TRBD2
TGTGCCTCGACCCGGACTAGCACCGAGACCCAGTACTTC	CASTRTSTETQYF	TRBV2	TRBJ2-5	-	TRBD2
TGTGCCAGCAGTGAATATATCCACGGGAGGGCGAGGAATGAGCAGTTCTTC	CASSEYIHGRARNEQFF	TRBV25-1	TRBJ2-1	-	TRBD2
TGTGCCAGCAGTGAAGGAACGGATCCATATGATGAGCAGTTCTTC	CASSEGTDPYDEQFF	TRBV2	TRBJ2-1	-	-
TGTGCCAGCAGCTTAACGTGGGGCGTAGATGTGAACACCGGGGAGCTGTTTTTT	CASSLTWGVDVNTGELFF	TRBV7-3	TRBJ2-2	once	-